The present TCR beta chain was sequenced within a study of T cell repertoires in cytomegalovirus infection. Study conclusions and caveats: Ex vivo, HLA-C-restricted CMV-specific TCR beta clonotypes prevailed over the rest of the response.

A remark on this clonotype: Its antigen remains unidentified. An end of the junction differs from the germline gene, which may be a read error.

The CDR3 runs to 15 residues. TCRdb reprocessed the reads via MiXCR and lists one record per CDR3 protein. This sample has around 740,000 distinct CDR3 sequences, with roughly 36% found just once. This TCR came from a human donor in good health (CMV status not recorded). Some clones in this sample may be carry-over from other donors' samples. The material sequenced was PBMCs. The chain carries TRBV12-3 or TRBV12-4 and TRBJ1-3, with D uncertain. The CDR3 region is CARRWRDYSGNTISF. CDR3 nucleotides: TGTGCCCGCCGTTGGAGGGATTACTCTGGAAACACCATATCTTTT.